These 25 T cell receptor beta chains were all obtained from the same sample, sequenced in a study of graft-versus-host responses after intestinal transplantation. Clones were sequenced by immunoSEQ multiplex PCR, and TCRdb holds only the in-frame ones, with some missing. The repertoire holds around 71,000 clones, with approximately 94% as singletons. Their antigen targets remain unknown. The specimen was unstimulated CD8+ T cells sorted from spleen or lymph node cells, collected before intestinal transplant. The receptors stem from a human donor who received an intestinal transplant.

Written as DNA, the CDR3 is TGTGCCAGCAGTTCTGTTCCTAGCGGGAGTATCACAGATACGCAGTATTTT. Its protein is CASSSVPSGSITDTQYF. The chain is built from TRBV28 and TRBJ2-3; 10 bases are shared with TRBD2. The V gene's germline CDR1 is MDHEN and CDR2 SYDVKM. Unmatched junction bases numbered 9, after V lost 4 bases and J lost 2 bases. The CDR3 has 17 residues.

The rearrangement links TRBV7-3 to TRBJ2-3; 7 positions agree with TRBD2. Germline CDR1 is SGHTA and CDR2 is FQGTGA. V gave up 5 bases and J gave up 4 bases; unmatched junction bases: 9. This CDR3 is 15 amino acids long. The CDR3 sequence: CASSPTGLVPDTQYF. CDR3 nucleotide sequence: TGTGCCAGCAGCCCTACAGGACTAGTTCCAGATACGCAGTATTTT.

Only one count was recorded for this clone. This chain joins TRBV4-1 and TRBJ2-1; 8 bases agree with TRBD2. CDR1 and CDR2 (germline): MGHRA, YSYEKL. The length of the CDR3 is 17 residues. V gave up 0 bases and J gave up 7 bases; unmatched junction bases: 11. For the CDR3, the DNA is TGCGCCAGCAGCCAAGATGGGGCTAGCGGGCCGTGGAATGAGCAGTTCTTC. It is translated as CASSQDGASGPWNEQFF.

The chain uses TRBV13 and TRBJ2-2; D not resolved. The CDR3 has 13 residues. V lost 5 bases, J lost 2 bases, and 6 bases lay in between. Germline lookup yields CDR1 PRHDT and CDR2 FYEKMQ (reference sequence). CDR3 nucleotides: TGTGCCAGCAGCGGGATAAACACCGGGGAGCTGTTTTTT. Translating it yields CASSGINTGELFF.

This clone showed up just once. Other nucleotide sequences from this sample produce the same CDR3. The genes are TRBV27 and TRBJ2-3; D unresolved. This CDR3 has 13 amino acids. In germline, CDR1 is MNHEY, CDR2 SMNVEV (reference sequence). V lost 5 bases and J 0 bases, leaving 6 bases between the germline ends. CDR3 DNA: TGTGCCAGCAGTCTTCTTAGCACAGATACGCAGTATTTT. Its protein is CASSLLSTDTQYF.

This chain uses TRBV27 with TRBJ2-5; D gene ambiguous. Trimming stripped 6 bases from V and 4 bases from J, with 12 bases between. The CDR3 sequence is 13 residues long. From germline, CDR1 is MNHEY and CDR2 SMNVEV (reference sequence). The CDR3: CASSSALRETQYF. The CDR3 region has the DNA TGTGCCAGCAGCTCCGCATTGAGAGAGACCCAGTACTTC.

V gene TRBV6-5 combines with J gene TRBJ2-7; possibly TRBD1 for D (6 bases). In germline, CDR1 is MNHEY, CDR2 SVGAGI. This CDR3 region has 12 residues. Between the trimmed V and J ends, which lost 6 bases and 0 bases, there was a span of 6 bases. The CDR3 sequence is CASRDSSYEQYF. In DNA, the CDR3 is TGTGCCAGCAGGGACAGCTCCTACGAGCAGTACTTC.

The CDR3 DNA follows: TGCGCCAGCAGTCTTCCGGGACTAGCGGGATCCTTCTACGAGCAGTACTTC. It yields the protein CASSLPGLAGSFYEQYF. V is TRBV23-1 and J is TRBJ2-7; TRBD2 agrees at 13 bases. TRBV23-1 is flagged as an ORF with uncertain function. CDR3 length: 17 residues. After removal of 4 bases from V and 3 bases from J, the junction contained 9 bases not matched to a gene.

This chain joins TRBV27 and TRBJ1-1; no reliable D call. Trimming removed 2 bases from V and 0 bases from J, with 7 bases in between. The CDR3 is 14 amino acids. In germline, CDR1 is MNHEY, CDR2 SMNVEV (reference sequence). DNA for the CDR3: TGTGCCAGCAGTTTAGGGCAGATGAACACTGAAGCTTTCTTT. Its protein is CASSLGQMNTEAFF.

The chain is built from TRBV30 and TRBJ1-4; D possibly corresponds to TRBD1 (6 bases). The germline V gene encodes CDR1 GTSNPN and CDR2 SVGIG (reference sequence). This CDR3 comprises 15 residues. Trimming stripped 4 bases from V and 3 bases from J, with 15 bases between. The DNA of the CDR3 is TGTGCCTGGAAGACTCCAGGGGCACCTAATGAAAAACTGTTTTTT. Amino acids: CAWKTPGAPNEKLFF.

The chain links TRBV5-1 to TRBJ2-7; D possibly corresponds to TRBD2 (6 bases). V dropped 0 bases and J dropped 3 bases, with 13 bases sitting between them. The CDR3 is 15 amino acids. Looked up from germline, CDR1 is SGHRS and CDR2 is YFSETQ. CDR3 DNA sequence: TGCGCCAGCAGCTTGGTGGCGCGGGGAGACTACGAGCAGTACTTC. Translation: CASSLVARGDYEQYF.

This clone was detected a few times. This sequence joins TRBV29-1 and TRBJ2-1, with 7 bases fitting TRBD2. In germline, CDR1 is SQVTM, CDR2 ANQGSEA. This CDR3 has 14 residues. The V and J ends lost 0 bases and 6 bases, in that order; junction bases with no gene match: 5. The CDR3 region is CSVEEGGGSNEQFF. CDR3 coding DNA: TGCAGCGTTGAAGAGGGGGGAGGGTCCAATGAGCAGTTCTTC.

This chain connects TRBV5-1 to TRBJ2-7; TRBD2 matches at 11 bases. This CDR3 region has 15 residues. J lost 5 bases, V lost 4 bases, and 8 bases had no gene match. Looked up from germline, CDR1 is SGHRS and CDR2 is YFSETQ. The CDR3 loop is CASSAPPGLADEQYF. The CDR3 bases are TGCGCCAGCAGCGCACCTCCGGGACTAGCGGACGAGCAGTACTTC.

The V and J genes are TRBV9 and TRBJ2-7, with D perhaps matching TRBD2 (5 bases). Germline-derived CDR1 and CDR2 are SGDLS and YYNGEE. The CDR3 runs to 13 residues. Trimming left V 3 bases short and J 3 bases short, with 10 bases between. CDR3 in DNA: TGTGCCAGCAGCGCGGGAACTAACTACGAGCAGTACTTC. Residues: CASSAGTNYEQYF. The entire variable domain, with the rest obtained from reference TRBV9 and TRBJ2-7, is as follows: DSGVTQTPKHLITATGQRVTLRCSPRSGDLSVYWYQQSLDQGLQFLIQYYNGEERAKGNILERFSAQQFPDLHSELNLSSLELGDSALYFCASSAGTNYEQYFGPGTRLTVT.

This chain joins TRBV19 and TRBJ2-1; 7 bases match TRBD2. The CDR3 extends over 17 amino acids. Germline CDR1 LNHDA, CDR2 SQIVND (reference sequence). J lost 8 bases, V lost 3 bases, and 16 bases had no gene match. CDR3 protein: CASSMAPGLPVYDEQFF. CDR3 in DNA: TGTGCCAGTAGTATGGCACCGGGACTACCCGTGTATGATGAGCAGTTCTTC.

The chain is built from TRBV5-1 and TRBJ2-2; D ambiguous. V was shortened by 8 bases and J by 6 bases, with 8 bases between the two germline ends. Germline V gives CDR1 SGHRS, CDR2 YFSETQ. This CDR3 has 11 residues. The CDR3: CASSKAGELFF. CDR3 nucleotides: TGCGCCAGTAGCAAGGCCGGGGAGCTGTTTTTT. Drawing the rest from reference TRBV5-1 and TRBJ2-2, the complete variable domain is KAGVTQTPRYLIKTRGQQVTLSCSPISGHRSVSWYQQTPGQGLQFLFEYFSETQRNKGNFPGRFSGRQFSNSRSEMNVSTLELGDSALYLCASSKAGELFFGEGSRLTVL.

The chain employs TRBV27 and TRBJ1-4, with TRBD1 as a possible D gene (5 bases). CDR1 MNHEY and CDR2 SMNVEV come from the germline V gene (reference sequence). The CDR3 sequence is 14 residues long. The V end was cut by 2 bases, the J end by 4 bases, with 8 bases between. In DNA form, the CDR3 reads TGTGCCAGCAGTTTAGACAGTAGTAATGAAAAACTGTTTTTT. Translation: CASSLDSSNEKLFF.

The J gene is TRBJ2-5, the V gene TRBV11-1; D not certain. The CDR3 runs 14 residues. With 3 bases removed from V and 4 bases from J, the gap between germline ends came to 12 bases. The V gene's germline CDR1 is SGHAT and CDR2 FQDESV (reference sequence). CDR3 DNA sequence: TGTGCCAGCAGCTTCCTGGCGGAGTTAGAGACCCAGTACTTC. It yields the protein CASSFLAELETQYF.

The CDR3 bases are TGTGCCTGGAGCCACCTAGCGGTAGGAGAGACCCAGTACTTC. Its translation: CAWSHLAVGETQYF. This chain uses TRBV30 with TRBJ2-5; 7 bases are shared with TRBD2. CDR3 size: 14 residues. Germline assignment: CDR1 GTSNPN and CDR2 SVGIG (reference sequence). V lost 3 bases to trimming and J lost 4 bases; unmatched junction nucleotides: 8. The full variable domain, completed using reference TRBV30 and TRBJ2-5, is SQTIHQWPATLVQPVGSPLSLECTVEGTSNPNLYWYRQAAGRGLQLLFYSVGIGQISSEVPQNLSASRPQDRQFILSSKKLLLSDSGFYLCAWSHLAVGETQYFGPGTRLLVL.

The V call is TRBV6-5, the J call TRBJ2-1, with D maybe TRBD1 (5 bases). The CDR3 sequence is 16 residues long. Germline V lookup: CDR1 MNHEY, CDR2 SVGAGI. The germline V and J ends were trimmed by 0 bases and 10 bases, with 19 bases remaining between them. CDR3 nucleotides: TGTGCCAGCAGTTACTCGTCTGGGGCGAGGAAATGGGAGCAGTTCTTC. Protein: CASSYSSGARKWEQFF.

This clone was seen a single time. V usage is TRBV27 and J usage is TRBJ2-7, with 7 positions matching TRBD1. The germline V gene has CDR1 MNHEY and CDR2 SMNVEV (reference sequence). The V gene end was trimmed by 0 bases and the J gene end by 3 bases; junction bases not matched to a gene: 5. The CDR3 loop spans 15 amino acids. CDR3 DNA sequence: TGTGCCAGCAGTTTATCAGGGGGCGACGTCTACGAGCAGTACTTC. It encodes CASSLSGGDVYEQYF.

This sequence joins TRBV7-8 and TRBJ1-6; D might be TRBD1 (5 bases). Germline assignment: CDR1 SGHVS and CDR2 FQNEAQ. This CDR3 spans 15 amino acids. V was pared by 4 bases and J by 14 bases, with 21 bases between. The CDR3 sequence: CASSSLDERGVTLHF. In nucleotides, the CDR3 is TGTGCCAGCAGCTCCCTCGACGAGAGGGGTGTGACCCTCCACTTT.

The chain uses TRBV10-1 and TRBJ2-3; 12 nucleotides match TRBD2. CDR1 and CDR2 (germline): WNHNN, SYGVQD (reference sequence). The CDR3 runs to 19 residues. V lost 10 bases to trimming and J lost 0 bases; unmatched junction nucleotides: 17. In nucleotides, the CDR3 is TGCGCCATCAAGATCCCCCGGACTAGCGGGATTTTAAGCACAGATACGCAGTATTTT. Its translation: CAIKIPRTSGILSTDTQYF.

CDR3 sequence: CASSPTAGNQETQYF. In nucleotides, the CDR3 is TGTGCCAGCAGCCCCACAGCGGGGAACCAAGAGACCCAGTACTTC. This chain links TRBV11-1 with TRBJ2-5, with TRBD2 identical over 7 bases. In germline, CDR1 is SGHAT, CDR2 FQDESV (reference sequence). The CDR3 runs 15 residues. Germline trimming cut 5 bases from V and 0 bases from J; bases unmatched to any gene: 6.

V usage is TRBV7-8 and J usage is TRBJ2-7; D remains unclear. The CDR3 is 12 amino acids. Per germline, CDR1 SGHVS and CDR2 FQNEAQ. The V end lost 4 bases, the J end lost 3 bases, and 7 bases lay between the germline ends. This CDR3 is CASSYNYYEQYF. CDR3 DNA: TGTGCCAGCAGCTACAACTACTACGAGCAGTACTTC.